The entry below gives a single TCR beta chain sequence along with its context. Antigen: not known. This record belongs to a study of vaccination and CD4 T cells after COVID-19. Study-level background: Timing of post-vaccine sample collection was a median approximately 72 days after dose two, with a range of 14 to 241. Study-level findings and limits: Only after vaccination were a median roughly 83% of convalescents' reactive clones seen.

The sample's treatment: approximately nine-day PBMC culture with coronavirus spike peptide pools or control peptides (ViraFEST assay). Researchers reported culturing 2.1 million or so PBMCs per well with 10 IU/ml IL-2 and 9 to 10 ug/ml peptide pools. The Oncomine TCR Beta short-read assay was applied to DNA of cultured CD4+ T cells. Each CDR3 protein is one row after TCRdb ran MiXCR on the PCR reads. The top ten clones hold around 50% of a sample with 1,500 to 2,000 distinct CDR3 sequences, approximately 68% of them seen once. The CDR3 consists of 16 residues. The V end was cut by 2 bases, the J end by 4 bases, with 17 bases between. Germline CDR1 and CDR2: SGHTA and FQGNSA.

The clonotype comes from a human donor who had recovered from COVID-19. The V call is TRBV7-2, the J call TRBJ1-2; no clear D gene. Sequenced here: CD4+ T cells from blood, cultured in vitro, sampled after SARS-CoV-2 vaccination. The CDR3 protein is CASSLTRTLDPYGYTF. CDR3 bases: TGTGCCAGCAGCTTAACTCGGACCCTCGATCCCTATGGCTACACCTTC.